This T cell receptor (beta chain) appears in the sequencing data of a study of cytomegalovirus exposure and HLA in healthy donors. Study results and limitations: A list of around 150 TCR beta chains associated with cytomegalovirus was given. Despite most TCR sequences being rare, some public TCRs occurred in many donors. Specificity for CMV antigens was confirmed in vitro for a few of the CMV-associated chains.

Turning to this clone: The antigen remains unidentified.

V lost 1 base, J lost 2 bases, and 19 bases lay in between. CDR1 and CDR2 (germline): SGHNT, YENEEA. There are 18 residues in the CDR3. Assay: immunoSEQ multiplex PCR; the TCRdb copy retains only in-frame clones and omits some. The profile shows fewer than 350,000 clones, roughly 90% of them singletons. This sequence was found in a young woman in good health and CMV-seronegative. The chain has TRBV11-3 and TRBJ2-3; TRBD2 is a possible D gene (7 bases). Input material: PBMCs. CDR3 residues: CASSLVRLGGLFTDTQYF. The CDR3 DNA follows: TGTGCCAGCAGCTTAGTTCGTCTCGGGGGGCTTTTCACAGATACGCAGTATTTT.